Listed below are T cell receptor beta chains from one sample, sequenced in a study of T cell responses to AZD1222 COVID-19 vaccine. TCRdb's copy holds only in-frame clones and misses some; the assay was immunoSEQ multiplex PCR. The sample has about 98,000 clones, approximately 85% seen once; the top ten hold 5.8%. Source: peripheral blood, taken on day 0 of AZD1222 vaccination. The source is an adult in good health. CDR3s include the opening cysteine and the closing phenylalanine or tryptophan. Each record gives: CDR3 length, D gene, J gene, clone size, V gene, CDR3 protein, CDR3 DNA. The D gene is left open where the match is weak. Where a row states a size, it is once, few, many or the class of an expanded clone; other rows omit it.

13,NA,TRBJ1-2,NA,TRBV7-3,CASSSGVNYGYTF,TGTGCCAGCAGCTCCGGCGTCAACTATGGCTACACCTTC
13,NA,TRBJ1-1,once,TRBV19,CASSNGLNTEAFF,TGTGCCAGTAGTAATGGATTGAACACTGAAGCTTTCTTT
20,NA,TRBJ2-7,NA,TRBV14,CASSQDSIGTGTLRNYEQYF,TGTGCCAGCAGCCAAGATTCGATTGGTACCGGGACACTAAGAAACTACGAGCAGTACTTC
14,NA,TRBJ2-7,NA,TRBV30,CAWSEGTPPYEQYF,TGTGCCTGGAGTGAAGGGACACCTCCCTACGAGCAGTACTTC
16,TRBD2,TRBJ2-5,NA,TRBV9,CASSANSGRAGETQYF,TGTGCCAGCAGCGCTAATAGCGGGAGGGCCGGGGAGACCCAGTACTTC
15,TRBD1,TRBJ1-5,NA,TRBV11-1,CARKQGLDSNQPQHF,TGTGCCAGGAAACAGGGGCTCGATAGCAATCAGCCCCAGCATTTT
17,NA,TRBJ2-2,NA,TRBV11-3,CASSQGGSHVNTGELFF,TGTGCCAGCAGCCAGGGGGGGAGTCACGTCAACACCGGGGAGCTGTTTTTT
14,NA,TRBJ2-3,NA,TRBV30,CAWSDGRDTDTQYF,TGTGCCTGGAGTGATGGGCGGGACACAGATACGCAGTATTTT
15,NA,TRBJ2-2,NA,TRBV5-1,CASSLIRVVTGELFF,TGCGCCAGCAGCTTGATTCGGGTTGTTACCGGGGAGCTGTTTTTT
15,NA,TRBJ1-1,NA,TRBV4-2,CASSQERYGNTEAFF,TGTGCCAGCAGCCAAGAAAGGTACGGAAACACTGAAGCTTTCTTT
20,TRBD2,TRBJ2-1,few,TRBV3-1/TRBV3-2,CASSQEGWTSGRARDNEQFF,TGTGCCAGCAGCCAAGAGGGATGGACTAGCGGGAGGGCCAGGGACAATGAGCAGTTCTTC
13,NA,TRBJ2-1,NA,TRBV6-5,CASSYTAGAEQFF,TGTGCCAGCAGTTACACCGCAGGGGCTGAGCAGTTCTTC
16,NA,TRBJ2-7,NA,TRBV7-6,CASSLGTASEAREQYF,TGTGCCAGCAGCTTAGGTACGGCTAGCGAGGCGAGAGAGCAGTACTTC
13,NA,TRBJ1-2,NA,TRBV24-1,CATSLPGGYGYTF,TGTGCCACCAGCCTCCCGGGGGGCTATGGCTACACCTTC
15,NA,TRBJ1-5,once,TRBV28,CASHPPGTINQPQHF,TGTGCCAGCCACCCCCCAGGGACCATCAATCAGCCCCAGCATTTT
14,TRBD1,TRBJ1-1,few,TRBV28,CASSYPGGGTEAFF,TGTGCCAGCAGTTATCCAGGGGGAGGAACTGAAGCTTTCTTT
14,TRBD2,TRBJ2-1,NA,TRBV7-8,CASRHSGSFDEQFF,TGTGCCAGTCGACATAGCGGGAGTTTCGATGAGCAGTTCTTC
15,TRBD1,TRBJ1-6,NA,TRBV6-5,CASSQGGTHNSPLHF,TGTGCCAGCAGTCAGGGGGGAACCCACAATTCACCCCTCCACTTT
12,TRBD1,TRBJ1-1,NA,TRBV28,CASSLRTGEAFF,TGTGCCAGCAGCCTTCGGACAGGGGAAGCTTTCTTT
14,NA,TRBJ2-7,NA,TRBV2,CASRRGDNTHEQYF,TGTGCCAGCAGGAGGGGGGACAACACCCACGAGCAGTACTTC
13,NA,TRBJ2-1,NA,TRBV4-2,CASSQAGRIEQFF,TGTGCCAGCAGCCAGGCAGGGCGGATTGAGCAGTTCTTC
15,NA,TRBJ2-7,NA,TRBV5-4,CASSTDPDKPYEQYF,TGTGCCAGCAGCACCGACCCCGACAAACCCTACGAGCAGTACTTC
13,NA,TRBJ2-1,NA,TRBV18,CASSPAGDNEQFF,TGTGCCAGCTCACCGGCCGGGGACAATGAGCAGTTCTTC
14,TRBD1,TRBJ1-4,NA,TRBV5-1,CASRLDRENEKLFF,TGCGCCAGCCGTTTGGACAGGGAGAATGAAAAACTGTTTTTT
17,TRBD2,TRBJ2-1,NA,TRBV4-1,CASSQAPTGSGRYEQFF,TGCGCCAGCAGCCAAGCCCCGACGGGTAGCGGGAGATATGAGCAGTTCTTC
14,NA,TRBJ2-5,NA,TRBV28,CASTTGTYQETQYF,TGTGCCAGCACCACCGGGACCTACCAAGAGACCCAGTACTTC
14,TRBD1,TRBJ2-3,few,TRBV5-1,CASSPSDRGDTQYF,TGCGCCAGCAGCCCCTCCGACAGGGGAGATACGCAGTATTTT
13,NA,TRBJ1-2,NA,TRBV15,CATSRDQQSGYTF,TGTGCCACCAGCAGAGATCAACAGTCTGGCTACACCTTC
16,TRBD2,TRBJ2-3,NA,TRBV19,CASDGGLAGGSVTQYF,TGTGCCAGCGACGGGGGACTAGCGGGAGGCTCGGTTACGCAGTATTTT
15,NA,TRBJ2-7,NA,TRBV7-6,CASSLEGTRNYEQYF,TGTGCCAGCAGCCTGGAAGGGACGAGGAACTACGAGCAGTACTTC
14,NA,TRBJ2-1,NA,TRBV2,CASSPRDFINEQFF,TGTGCCAGCAGCCCTAGGGACTTCATCAATGAGCAGTTCTTC
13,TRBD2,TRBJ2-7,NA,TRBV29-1,CSVEGLAGYEQYF,TGCAGCGTTGAGGGACTAGCGGGGTACGAGCAGTACTTC
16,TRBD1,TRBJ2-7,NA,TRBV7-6,CASSLGVTGGSYEQYF,TGTGCCAGCAGCTTAGGCGTAACAGGGGGCTCCTACGAGCAGTACTTC
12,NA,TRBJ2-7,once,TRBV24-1,CATSDRSYEQYF,TGTGCCACCAGTGACAGGTCCTACGAGCAGTACTTC
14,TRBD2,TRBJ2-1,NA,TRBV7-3,CASSFRGRASEQFF,TGTGCCAGCAGCTTTCGCGGGAGGGCCAGTGAGCAGTTCTTC
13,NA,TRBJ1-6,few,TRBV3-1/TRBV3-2,CASSQAAGSPLHF,TGTGCCAGCAGCCAAGCTGCTGGTTCACCCCTCCACTTT
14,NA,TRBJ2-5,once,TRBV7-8,CASSLTGAQETQYF,TGTGCCAGCAGCTTAACGGGCGCACAAGAGACCCAGTACTTC
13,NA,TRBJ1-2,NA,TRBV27,CASRHRDNYGYTF,TGTGCCAGCAGACACAGGGATAACTATGGCTACACCTTC
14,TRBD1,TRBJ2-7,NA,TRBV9,CASSVGDRAYEQYF,TGTGCCAGCAGCGTAGGGGACAGAGCCTACGAGCAGTACTTC
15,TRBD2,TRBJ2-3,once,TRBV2,CAGSKREPSTDTQYF,TGTGCCGGATCAAAGCGGGAGCCATCCACAGATACGCAGTATTTT
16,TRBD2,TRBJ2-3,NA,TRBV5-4,CASSTVRGDATDTQYF,TGTGCCAGCAGCACAGTACGGGGGGATGCCACAGATACGCAGTATTTT
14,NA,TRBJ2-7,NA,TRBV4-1,CASSQEPFSYEQYF,TGCGCCAGCAGCCAAGAACCCTTCTCCTACGAGCAGTACTTC
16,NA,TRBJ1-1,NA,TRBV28,CASRVGMGGRNTEAFF,TGTGCCAGCAGGGTTGGGATGGGGGGAAGGAACACTGAAGCTTTCTTT